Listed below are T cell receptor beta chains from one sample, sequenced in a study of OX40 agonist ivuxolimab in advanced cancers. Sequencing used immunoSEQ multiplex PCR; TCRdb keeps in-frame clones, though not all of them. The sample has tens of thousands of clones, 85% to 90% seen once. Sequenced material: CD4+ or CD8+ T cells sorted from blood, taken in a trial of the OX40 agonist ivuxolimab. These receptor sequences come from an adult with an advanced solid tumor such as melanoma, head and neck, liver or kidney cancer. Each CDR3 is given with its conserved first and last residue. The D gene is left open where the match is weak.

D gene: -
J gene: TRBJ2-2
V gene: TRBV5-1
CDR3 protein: CASSLVPTGELFF
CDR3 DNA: TGCGCCAGCAGCTTGGTTCCCACCGGGGAGCTGTTTTTT

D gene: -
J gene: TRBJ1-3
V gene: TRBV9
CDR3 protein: CASSASGNTIYF
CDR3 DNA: TGTGCCAGCAGCGCCTCTGGAAACACCATATATTTT

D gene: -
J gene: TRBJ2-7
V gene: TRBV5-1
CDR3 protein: CASSSSYEQYF
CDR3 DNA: TGCGCCAGCAGCTCCTCCTACGAGCAGTACTTC

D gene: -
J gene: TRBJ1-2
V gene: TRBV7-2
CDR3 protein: CASSRDILGYTF
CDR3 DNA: TGTGCCAGCAGCCGGGACATTCTTGGCTACACCTTC

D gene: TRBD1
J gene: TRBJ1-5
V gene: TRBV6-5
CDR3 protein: CASGQGDQPQHF
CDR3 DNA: TGTGCCAGCGGACAGGGGGATCAGCCCCAGCATTTT

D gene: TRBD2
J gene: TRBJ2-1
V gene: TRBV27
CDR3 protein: CASRRTSGREKQFF
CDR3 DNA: TGTGCCAGCAGGAGGACTAGCGGGAGGGAAAAGCAGTTCTTC

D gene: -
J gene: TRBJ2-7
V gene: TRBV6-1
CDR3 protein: CASSEGRGQYF
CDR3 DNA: TGTGCCAGCAGTGAAGGTAGGGGGCAGTACTTC

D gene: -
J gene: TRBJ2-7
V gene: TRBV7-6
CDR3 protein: CASSPPDSGWYEQYF
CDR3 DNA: TGTGCCAGCAGCCCCCCGGACAGCGGGTGGTACGAGCAGTACTTC

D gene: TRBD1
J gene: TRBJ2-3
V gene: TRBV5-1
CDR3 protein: CASRWTGADTQYF
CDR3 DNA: TGCGCCAGCAGATGGACAGGGGCAGATACGCAGTATTTT

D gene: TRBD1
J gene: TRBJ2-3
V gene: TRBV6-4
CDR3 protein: CASSNRGLTDTQYF
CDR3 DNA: TGTGCCAGCAGTAACAGGGGGCTGACAGATACGCAGTATTTT

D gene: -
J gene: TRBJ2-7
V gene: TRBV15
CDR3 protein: CATSRDGQGWYEQYF
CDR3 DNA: TGTGCCACCAGCAGAGATGGCCAGGGATGGTACGAGCAGTACTTC

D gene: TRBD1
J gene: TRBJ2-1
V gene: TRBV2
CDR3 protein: CASSRQGRSYNEQFF
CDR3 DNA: TGTGCCAGCAGTCGACAGGGACGCTCCTACAATGAGCAGTTCTTC

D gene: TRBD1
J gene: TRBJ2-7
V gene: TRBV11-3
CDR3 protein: CASSRTGAGGEQYF
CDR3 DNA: TGTGCCAGCAGCCGGACAGGGGCCGGGGGCGAGCAGTACTTC